Judged by abundance, the clone carrying this T cell receptor beta chain is medium-sized. The antigen is not known. This sample is part of a study of metastatic and nonmetastatic thyroid tumors. Study-wide context: Repertoire comparison spanned blood and tumor or nodule tissue of malignant and benign thyroid patients. Notes on the study in general: Malignant thyroid tumors reportedly exceeded benign nodules significantly in TCR beta diversity, with the difference appearing in blood and tumor.

Between the trimmed V and J ends, which lost 1 base and 5 bases, there was a span of 9 bases. The germline V gene encodes CDR1 SGHTA and CDR2 FQGNSA. This CDR3 has 15 amino acids. Per the authors' pipeline: A classifier for distant metastasis in papillary thyroid cancer was constructed using CDR3 differences observed across clinicopathological groups. Through MiXCR, TCRdb re-clonotyped the PCR reads. TCRdb's processing, not the authors' own work, is the source of the V and J calls. This sample has fewer than 16,000 clones; roughly 24% occur once, and the top ten carry 8.4%. All patients reached thyroid surgery having received no treatment beforehand.

The rearrangement uses TRBV7-2 and TRBJ1-6, with D unclear. The receptor was derived from a female donor with papillary thyroid cancer or a benign thyroid nodule (not recorded which). Some clones in this sample may be carry-over from other donors' samples. Sequenced material: tumor tissue. In DNA, the CDR3 is TGTGCCAGCAGCTTAGAACACACTAATAATTCACCCCTCCACTTT. It codes for CASSLEHTNNSPLHF.